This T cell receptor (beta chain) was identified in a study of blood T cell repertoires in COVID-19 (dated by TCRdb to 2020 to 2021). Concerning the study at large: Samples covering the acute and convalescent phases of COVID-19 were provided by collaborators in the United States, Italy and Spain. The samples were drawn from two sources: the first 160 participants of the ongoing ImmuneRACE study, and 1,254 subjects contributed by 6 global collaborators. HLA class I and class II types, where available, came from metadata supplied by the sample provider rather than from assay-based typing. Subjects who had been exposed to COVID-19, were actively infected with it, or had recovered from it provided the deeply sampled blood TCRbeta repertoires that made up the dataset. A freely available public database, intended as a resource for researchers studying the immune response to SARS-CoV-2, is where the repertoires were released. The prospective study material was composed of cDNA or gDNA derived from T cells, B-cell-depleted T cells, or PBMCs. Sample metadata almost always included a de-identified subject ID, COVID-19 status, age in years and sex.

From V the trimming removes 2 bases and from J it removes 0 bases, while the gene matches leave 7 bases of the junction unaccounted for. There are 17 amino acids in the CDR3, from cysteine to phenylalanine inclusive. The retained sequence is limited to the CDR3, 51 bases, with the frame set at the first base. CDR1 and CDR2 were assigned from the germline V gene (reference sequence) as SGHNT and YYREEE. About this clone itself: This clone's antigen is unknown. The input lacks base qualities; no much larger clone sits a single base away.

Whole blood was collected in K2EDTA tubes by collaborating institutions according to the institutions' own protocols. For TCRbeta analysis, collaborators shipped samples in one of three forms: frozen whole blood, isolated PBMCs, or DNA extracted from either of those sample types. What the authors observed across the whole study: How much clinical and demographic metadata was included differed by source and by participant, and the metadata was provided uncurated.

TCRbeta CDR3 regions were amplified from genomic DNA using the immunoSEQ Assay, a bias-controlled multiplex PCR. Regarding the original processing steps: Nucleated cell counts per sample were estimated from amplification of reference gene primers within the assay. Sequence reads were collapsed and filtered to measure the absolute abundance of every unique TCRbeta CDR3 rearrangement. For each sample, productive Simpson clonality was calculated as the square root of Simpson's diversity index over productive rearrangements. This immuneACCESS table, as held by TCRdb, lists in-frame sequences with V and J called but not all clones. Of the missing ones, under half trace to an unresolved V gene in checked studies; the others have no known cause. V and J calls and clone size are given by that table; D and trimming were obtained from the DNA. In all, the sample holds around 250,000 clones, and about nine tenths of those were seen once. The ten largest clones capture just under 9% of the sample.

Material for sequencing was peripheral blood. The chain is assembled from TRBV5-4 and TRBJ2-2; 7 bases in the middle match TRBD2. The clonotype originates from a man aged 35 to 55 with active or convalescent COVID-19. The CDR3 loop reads CASSLPLRGANTGELFF. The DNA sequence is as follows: TGTGCCAGCAGCTTACCTCTCCGGGGGGCGAACACCGGGGAGCTGTTTTTT.